These 20 T cell receptor beta chains share one sample of origin, sequenced in a study of T-cell reconstitution after alpha-beta-depleted transplantation in children. This sample's TCRbeta library carried unique molecular identifier barcodes. TCRdb re-called the PCR reads through MiXCR, storing one row per CDR3 protein. Seen here are 750,000 to 950,000 distinct CDR3 sequences, approximately 15% observed once, and the top ten hold under 6%. The material sequenced was PBMCs, mostly from graft donor cells, taken 360 days after TCRalphabeta/CD19-depleted stem cell transplant. All receptors derive from a male patient under 18 who had a stem cell transplant for acute lymphoblastic leukemia, so the T cells may come from the graft donor.

This clonotype was picked up one time. The germline gene is not matched at one end of the junction; a read error may be the cause. The V and J genes are TRBV7-3 and TRBJ2-1; tentatively, D is TRBD1 (6 bases). The CDR3 consists of 12 residues. From germline, CDR1 is SGHTA and CDR2 FQGTGA. The CDR3 DNA reads TGTGCCAGCATCTTAGGGGGTAATGAGCAGTTCTTC. Its protein product is CASILGGNEQFF.

V is TRBV7-2 and J is TRBJ2-1, with D possibly matching TRBD1 (5 bases). Germline V lookup: CDR1 SGHTA, CDR2 FQGNSA. Trimming shortened V by 2 bases and J by 9 bases, and 11 bases separated the two germline ends. The CDR3 contains 13 residues. The CDR3 DNA reads as TGTGCCAGCAGCTTAAGGGGTCCGGGTGAGCAGTTCTTC. Its protein product is CASSLRGPGEQFF.

The chain uses TRBV5-1 and TRBJ2-4; D remains unclear. V shed 2 bases and J shed 6 bases, with 12 bases lying between them. CDR3 size: 14 residues. Per germline, CDR1 SGHRS and CDR2 YFSETQ. For the CDR3, the DNA is TGCGCCAGCAGCTTCAATAGGGCAGCAAACATTCAGTACTTC. It translates to CASSFNRAANIQYF.

This clonotype was counted only a few times. This rearrangement joins TRBV4-1 to TRBJ1-2; no clear D. Germline CDR1 and CDR2: MGHRA and YSYEKL. Trimming left V 4 bases short and J 8 bases short, with 20 bases between. This CDR3 has 15 amino acids. CDR3 sequence (DNA): TGCGCCAGCAGCCTCTTCCTGACGGAGTTCAGAGGCTACACCTTC. Amino acids: CASSLFLTEFRGYTF.

The chain employs TRBV12-3 or TRBV12-4 and TRBJ2-2, with D possibly being TRBD1 (6 bases). This CDR3 contains 16 residues. V lost 7 bases, J lost 3 bases, and 18 bases lay in between. In nucleotides, the CDR3 is TGTGCCAGCACCTCCTCCCTCGGGACATACACCGGGGAGCTGTTTTTT. The encoded protein is CASTSSLGTYTGELFF.

The V and J genes are TRBV12-3 or TRBV12-4 and TRBJ2-5, with D perhaps TRBD1 (5 bases). The CDR3 contains 14 residues. The V gene lost 7 bases and the J gene lost 10 bases, with 22 bases spanning the gap. The CDR3 nucleotides are TGTGCCAGCACCCAAAGCGAGAAGGGGCACTACCAGTACTTC. Translating it yields CASTQSEKGHYQYF.

The V gene is TRBV4-1, the J gene TRBJ2-7; 11 positions match TRBD2. CDR1 is MGHRA, CDR2 YSYEKL, per germline. The CDR3 totals 19 residues. The ends lost 1 base at V and 1 base at J; junction bases unmatched: 12. CDR3 DNA: TGCGCCAGCAGCCAAGGCCCGGGACTAGCGGTTCCGGGGTCCTACGAGCAGTACTTC. Amino acid sequence: CASSQGPGLAVPGSYEQYF.

In its sample, this clonotype was seen a few times. This chain links TRBV7-3 with TRBJ2-1, with unresolved D. Trimming stripped 3 bases from V and 2 bases from J, with 14 bases between. The CDR3 loop spans 16 amino acids. Germline V CDR1 and CDR2: SGHTA, FQGTGA. The CDR3 bases are TGTGCCAGCAGCTTCTCAAGATCTGGCCCCTACAATGAGCAGTTCTTC. As protein: CASSFSRSGPYNEQFF.

This clonotype came up a few times. The rearrangement links TRBV20-1 to TRBJ2-1; D perhaps matches TRBD2 (5 bases). Germline CDR1 reads DFQATT; CDR2 reads SNEGSKA (reference sequence). This CDR3 has 16 residues. V was cut by 0 bases and J by 2 bases, with 14 bases left in between. Written as DNA, the CDR3 is TGCAGTGCTAGAGATCTATTGGACTCACCCTACAATGAGCAGTTCTTC. Its protein product is CSARDLLDSPYNEQFF.

This clonotype has at least ten counts. The CDR3: CASSPRDNEQFF. The CDR3, as DNA: TGTGCCAGCTCACCCCGGGACAATGAGCAGTTCTTC. The rearrangement joins TRBV18 to TRBJ2-1; unclear D gene. Germline V lookup: CDR1 KGHSH, CDR2 LQKENI. The germline V and J ends were trimmed by 3 bases and 5 bases, with 5 bases remaining between them. The CDR3 extends over 12 amino acids. Supplemented by reference TRBV18 and TRBJ2-1, the full variable domain reads NAGVMQNPRHLVRRRGQEARLRCSPMKGHSHVYWYRQLPEEGLKFMVYLQKENIIDESGMPKERFSAEFPKEGPSILRIQQVVRGDSAAYFCASSPRDNEQFFGPGTRLTVL.

The CDR3 loop is CASSQDPNEQFF. The CDR3 nucleotides read TGTGCCAGCAGCCAAGATCCCAATGAGCAGTTCTTC. The rearrangement links TRBV3-1 to TRBJ2-1, with D unresolved. The CDR3 is 12 amino acids. Trimming removed 0 bases at V and 6 bases at J, with 3 bases between. Germline loops: CDR1 LGHDT, CDR2 YNNKEL (reference sequence).

This chain links TRBV7-9 with TRBJ1-4, with TRBD1 matching over 11 bases. This CDR3 is built from 14 residues. V lost 5 bases to trimming and J lost 8 bases; unmatched junction nucleotides: 4. Germline assignment: CDR1 SEHNR and CDR2 FQNEAQ (reference sequence). The CDR3 DNA reads as TGTGCCAGCAGCCCGGGACAGGGGGGCGAAAAACTGTTTTTT. Amino acid sequence: CASSPGQGGEKLFF. Based on the CDR3 plus reference TRBV7-9 and TRBJ1-4, the full variable domain is DTGVSQNPRHKITKRGQNVTFRCDPISEHNRLYWYRQTLGQGPEFLTYFQNEAQLEKSRLLSDRFSAERPKGSFSTLEIQRTEQGDSAMYLCASSPGQGGEKLFFGSGTQLSVL.

The V gene is TRBV12-3 or TRBV12-4, the J gene TRBJ2-7, with D maybe TRBD1 (5 bases). V was shortened by 3 bases and J by 3 bases, with 15 bases between the two germline ends. CDR3 length: 15 amino acids. CDR3 sequence reads: CASSFQALRVYEQYF. DNA for the CDR3: TGTGCCAGCAGTTTTCAGGCCCTCAGGGTCTACGAGCAGTACTTC.

The table lists this clonotype with many counts. The chain is built from TRBV20-1 and TRBJ2-7; 9 nucleotides line up with TRBD1. The CDR3 runs 15 residues. Germline CDR1 DFQATT, CDR2 SNEGSKA (reference sequence). J lost 2 bases, V lost 6 bases, and 11 bases had no gene match. CDR3 region: CSAKQGAQGAYEQYF. CDR3 nucleotide sequence: TGCAGTGCCAAACAGGGGGCCCAGGGGGCCTACGAGCAGTACTTC.

This chain joins TRBV12-3 or TRBV12-4 and TRBJ1-1; possibly TRBD1 for D (5 bases). Trimming took 5 bases from V and 8 from J, leaving 21 bases between them. The CDR3 length is 15 residues. CDR3: CASSPRRGFLSEAFF. DNA of the CDR3: TGTGCCAGCAGTCCCCGGCGGGGCTTTTTATCGGAAGCTTTCTTT.

This clonotype was detected only a few times. The CDR3 DNA is TGTGCCAGCAGCACCGGACTAGCGGCGAACACCGGGGAGCTGTTTTTT. Its translation: CASSTGLAANTGELFF. The rearrangement uses TRBV7-9 and TRBJ2-2; 10 bases map to TRBD2. CDR3 size: 16 residues. CDR1 and CDR2 from the germline V gene are SEHNR and FQNEAQ (reference sequence). V gave up 5 bases and J gave up 0 bases; unmatched junction bases: 3.

This clonotype was counted between two and nine times. The rearrangement links TRBV7-9 to TRBJ2-1; maybe TRBD2 (6 bases). V lost 5 bases to trimming and J lost 4 bases, with 18 bases between them. In germline, CDR1 is SEHNR, CDR2 FQNEAQ (reference sequence). The CDR3 loop spans 16 amino acids. In DNA, the CDR3 is TGTGCCAGCAGCATGACTAGGACCCTTGGGTACAATGAGCAGTTCTTC. This sequence encodes CASSMTRTLGYNEQFF.

V usage is TRBV7-8 and J usage is TRBJ2-1; no clear D gene. The CDR3 contains 15 residues. Germline lookup yields CDR1 SGHVS and CDR2 FQNEAQ. V dropped 6 bases and J dropped 0 bases, with 12 bases sitting between them. The CDR3 coding sequence is TGTGCCAGCAGGGCCGCACGAAGCTCCTACAATGAGCAGTTCTTC. Its protein is CASRAARSSYNEQFF.

The chain uses TRBV25-1 and TRBJ2-5; possibly TRBD2 for D (5 bases). The CDR3 length is 16 residues. V was clipped by 2 bases and J by 5 bases, with 18 bases between them. Germline V gene data show CDR1 as MGHDK and CDR2 as SYGVNS. The CDR3 DNA reads TGTGCCAGCAGTGAACTGAAGGGTCTAGCCGGGGAGACCCAGTACTTC. Protein sequence: CASSELKGLAGETQYF.

This chain uses TRBV4-1 with TRBJ1-5, with 7 bases lining up with TRBD1. Per germline, CDR1 MGHRA and CDR2 YSYEKL. The CDR3 has 13 residues. Losses at the gene ends were 4 bases for V and 7 bases for J; bases not matched to a gene: 4. CDR3: CASSRQGTQPQHF. In DNA form, the CDR3 reads TGCGCCAGCAGCCGACAGGGAACGCAGCCCCAGCATTTT.